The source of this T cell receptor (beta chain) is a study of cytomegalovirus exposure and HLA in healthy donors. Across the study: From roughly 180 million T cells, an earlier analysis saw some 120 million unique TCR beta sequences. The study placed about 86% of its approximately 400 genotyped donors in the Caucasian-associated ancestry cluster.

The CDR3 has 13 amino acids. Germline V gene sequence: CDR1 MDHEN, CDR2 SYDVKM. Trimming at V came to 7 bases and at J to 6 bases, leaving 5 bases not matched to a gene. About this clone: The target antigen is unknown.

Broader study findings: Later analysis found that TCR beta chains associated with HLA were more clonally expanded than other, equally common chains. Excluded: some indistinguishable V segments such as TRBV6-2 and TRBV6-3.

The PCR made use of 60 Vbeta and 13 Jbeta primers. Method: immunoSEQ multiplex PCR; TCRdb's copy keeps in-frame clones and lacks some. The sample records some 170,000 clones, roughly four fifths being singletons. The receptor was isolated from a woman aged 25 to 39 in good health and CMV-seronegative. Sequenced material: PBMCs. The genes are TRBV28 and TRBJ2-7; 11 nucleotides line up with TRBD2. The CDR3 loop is CASKVAGGREQYF. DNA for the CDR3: TGTGCCAGCAAGGTAGCGGGAGGGCGCGAGCAGTACTTC.